This T cell receptor (beta chain) was recorded in a study of cytomegalovirus exposure and HLA in healthy donors. General observations from the study: Cytomegalovirus status was reportedly diagnosed by the classifier with high specificity and sensitivity.

The J segment lost 1 base and the V segment lost 6 bases, leaving 12 bases of the junction unmatched. The length of the CDR3 is 17 residues. From germline, CDR1 is SEHNR and CDR2 FQNEAQ (reference sequence). This clone was counted only a few times. Its cognate antigen is unknown. Researchers ran the PCR with 60 Vbeta and 13 Jbeta primers. The table came from immunoSEQ multiplex PCR; TCRdb's copy has only in-frame clones and leaves some out. Here the sample spans under 100,000 clones, around 77% being singletons. This chain uses TRBV7-9 with TRBJ1-1; 9 nucleotides align to TRBD1. This receptor was taken from a middle-aged man in good health and CMV-seronegative. Sequenced sample: PBMCs. CDR3 amino acids: CASRREQGAGSNTEAFF. The CDR3 DNA follows: TGTGCCAGCAGGCGGGAACAGGGGGCAGGGTCGAACACTGAAGCTTTCTTT.